The 29 T cell receptor beta chains below come from one sample, sequenced in a study of cytomegalovirus exposure and HLA in healthy donors. 60 Vbeta and 13 Jbeta primers were used in PCR. Assay used: immunoSEQ multiplex PCR; TCRdb lists only in-frame clones, some missing. The data show 200,000 to 250,000 clones, 75% seen once. Sequencing was done on a sample of PBMCs. Every receptor here comes from a woman in her 30s in good health and CMV-seronegative.

V gene TRBV11-2 combines with J gene TRBJ1-2; TRBD1 aligns across 8 bases. Germline V gene lookup returns CDR1 SGHAT and CDR2 FQNNGV. The CDR3 is 13 amino acids. The junction had 9 bases not matched to a gene; V was cut back by 4 bases and J by 11 bases. The CDR3 loop is CASSSDWTGRYTF. The CDR3, as DNA: TGTGCCAGCAGCTCGGACTGGACAGGGAGGTACACCTTC. The full variable domain, completed using reference TRBV11-2 and TRBJ1-2, is EAGVAQSPRYKIIEKRQSVAFWCNPISGHATLYWYQQILGQGPKLLIQFQNNGVVDDSQLPKDRFSAERLKGVDSTLKIQPAKLEDSAVYLCASSSDWTGRYTFGSGTRLTVV.

The chain is built from TRBV13 and TRBJ1-2, with 8 bases identical to TRBD1. CDR1 is PRHDT, CDR2 FYEKMQ, per germline (reference sequence). The CDR3 contains 16 residues. Trimming removed 0 bases from V and 1 base from J; junction bases left unmatched: 4. The CDR3 DNA follows: TGTGCCAGCAGCTTAGGGACAGGGGATTTTAACTATGGCTACACCTTC. Amino acid sequence: CASSLGTGDFNYGYTF.

The CDR3 nucleotides are TGTGCCAGCAGCCCCGGGGTCGATGCACTTGACGAGCAGTACTTC. It encodes CASSPGVDALDEQYF. The chain is built from TRBV7-8 and TRBJ2-7; tentatively, D is TRBD2 (5 bases). CDR3 length equals 15 residues. V dropped 5 bases and J dropped 5 bases, with 19 bases sitting between them. From germline, CDR1 is SGHVS and CDR2 FQNEAQ. Full variable domain (remainder filled in from reference TRBV7-8 and TRBJ2-7): GAGVSQSPRYKVAKRGQDVALRCDPISGHVSLFWYQQALGQGPEFLTYFQNEAQLDKSGLPSDRFFAERPEGSVSTLKIQRTQQEDSAVYLCASSPGVDALDEQYFGPGTRLTVT.

The rearrangement uses TRBV27 and TRBJ1-2; 7 bases line up with TRBD1. CDR3 size: 12 residues. J lost 5 bases, V lost 6 bases, and 3 bases had no gene match. Germline CDR1 and CDR2: MNHEY and SMNVEV (reference sequence). CDR3 loop: CASSSTGYGYTF. The CDR3, as DNA: TGTGCCAGCAGCTCGACAGGGTATGGCTACACCTTC.

The V and J genes are TRBV19 and TRBJ1-1; 11 bases fit TRBD1. Germline V gene lookup returns CDR1 LNHDA and CDR2 SQIVND (reference sequence). V gave up 8 bases and J gave up 12 bases; unmatched junction bases: 11. The length of the CDR3 is 13 residues. The CDR3 sequence is CASLRDRGFGTFF. The CDR3 DNA sequence: TGTGCCAGTCTCCGGGACAGGGGGTTCGGAACTTTCTTT.

The V gene is TRBV7-9, the J gene TRBJ1-2; 9 nucleotides match TRBD1. Germline assignment: CDR1 SEHNR and CDR2 FQNEAQ (reference sequence). V shed 3 bases, J shed 7 bases, and the junction held 6 bases outside the gene matches. CDR3 size: 14 residues. CDR3 loop: CASSLPGQGGGYTF. CDR3 DNA: TGTGCCAGCAGCTTGCCGGGACAGGGAGGTGGCTACACCTTC.

This chain joins TRBV7-2 and TRBJ2-3; 11 nucleotides align to TRBD2. The junction had 9 bases not matched to a gene; V was cut back by 0 bases and J by 10 bases. CDR3 size: 16 residues. Germline V CDR1 and CDR2: SGHTA, FQGNSA. The CDR3 region is CASSLAISGRDHAQYF. The DNA of the CDR3 is TGTGCCAGCAGCTTAGCCATTAGCGGGAGGGATCACGCGCAGTATTTT.

The V call is TRBV7-8, the J call TRBJ2-1; 13 bases agree with TRBD2. Germline lookup yields CDR1 SGHVS and CDR2 FQNEAQ. The CDR3 loop spans 14 amino acids. Trimming took 7 bases from V and 4 from J; bases not matched to a gene: 1. CDR3 bases: TGTGCCAGCAAGACTAGCGGGGGGTACAATGAGCAGTTCTTC. Translated, it gives CASKTSGGYNEQFF.

The chain couples TRBV4-1 to TRBJ2-7; TRBD2 aligns across 13 bases. The V and J ends lost 0 bases and 7 bases, in that order; junction bases with no gene match: 12. The germline gives CDR1 MGHRA, CDR2 YSYEKL. The CDR3 extends over 18 amino acids. The CDR3 DNA follows: TGCGCCAGCAGCCAAGATCCCCCCCGGACTAGCGGGAGCAGGGAGCAGTACTTC. Protein: CASSQDPPRTSGSREQYF.

The sample holds a few counts of this clone. The rearrangement links TRBV19 to TRBJ2-1; D unresolved. This CDR3 has 13 residues. Germline V gene data show CDR1 as LNHDA and CDR2 as SQIVND (reference sequence). The V end lost 5 bases, the J end lost 13 bases, and 18 bases lay between the germline ends. The CDR3 spells CASSGPTLFLQFF. In DNA form, the CDR3 reads TGTGCCAGTAGTGGGCCTACTCTCTTTCTCCAGTTCTTC.

The V and J genes are TRBV7-9 and TRBJ2-7; 9 positions agree with TRBD1. The V gene's germline CDR1 is SEHNR and CDR2 FQNEAQ (reference sequence). The CDR3 has 12 amino acids. V shed 1 base, J shed 11 bases, and the junction held 3 bases outside the gene matches. CDR3 nucleotide sequence: TGTGCCAGCAGCTTAGTGGGACAGGGAAAGTACTTC. Translated, it gives CASSLVGQGKYF.

The V gene is TRBV7-2, the J gene TRBJ1-4, with D tentatively TRBD1 (5 bases). The CDR3 is 15 residues long. Germline V gene lookup returns CDR1 SGHTA and CDR2 FQGNSA. Trimming pared 2 bases from V and 4 bases from J, leaving 11 bases between. CDR3 residues: CASSLSGLGNEKLFF. CDR3 nucleotide sequence: TGTGCCAGCAGCTTATCGGGACTAGGTAATGAAAAACTGTTTTTT. The complete variable domain, with remaining parts taken from reference TRBV7-2 and TRBJ1-4, reads GAGVSQSPSNKVTEKGKDVELRCDPISGHTALYWYRQSLGQGLEFLIYFQGNSAPDKSGLPSDRFSAERTGGSVSTLTIQRTQQEDSAVYLCASSLSGLGNEKLFFGSGTQLSVL.

The chain links TRBV19 to TRBJ1-5; D possibly corresponds to TRBD1 (6 bases). Germline CDR1 is LNHDA and CDR2 is SQIVND (reference sequence). Trimming cost V 3 bases and J 5 bases, with 11 bases left between them. This CDR3 contains 14 residues. CDR3 region: CASSMGTPYQPQHF. The CDR3 DNA follows: TGTGCCAGTAGTATGGGGACACCATATCAGCCCCAGCATTTT.

This chain connects TRBV30 to TRBJ1-4; D is uncertain. The germline CDR1 and CDR2 sequences are GTSNPN and SVGIG (reference sequence). The CDR3 runs to 14 residues. The V and J ends lost 5 bases and 6 bases respectively, with 16 bases between them. CDR3 sequence (DNA): TGTGCCTGGCTACCAGAGGGAAAGGATGAAAAACTGTTTTTT. The encoded protein is CAWLPEGKDEKLFF.

The rearrangement uses TRBV4-1 and TRBJ1-4, with D uncertain. CDR1 is MGHRA and CDR2 is YSYEKL in the germline V gene. Between the trimmed V and J ends, which lost 0 bases and 8 bases, there was a span of 13 bases. CDR3 size: 15 residues. CDR3 nucleotide sequence: TGCGCCAGCAGCCAAGATAATCCCTTTCGGGAAAAACTGTTTTTT. Amino acid sequence: CASSQDNPFREKLFF.

The J gene is TRBJ1-4, the V gene TRBV7-2; 8 nucleotides align to TRBD1. Germline V CDR1 and CDR2: SGHTA, FQGNSA. This CDR3 contains 15 residues. The V segment lost 5 bases and the J segment 3 bases; nucleotides outside the gene matches: 5. The CDR3 loop reads CASSKDRGANEKLFF. DNA of the CDR3: TGTGCCAGCAGCAAAGACAGGGGAGCTAATGAAAAACTGTTTTTT.

The rearrangement joins TRBV19 to TRBJ2-2; possible D gene TRBD2, 6 bases. The CDR3 is 14 amino acids. Between the trimmed V and J ends, which lost 7 bases and 1 base, there was a span of 10 bases. The germline gives CDR1 LNHDA, CDR2 SQIVND (reference sequence). CDR3 nucleotides: TGTGCCAGTACCGTCGGGAGGAACACCGGGGAGCTGTTTTTT. Translated, it gives CASTVGRNTGELFF.

This chain connects TRBV30 to TRBJ1-1, with a tentative D call TRBD1 (5 bases). Germline V gene sequence: CDR1 GTSNPN, CDR2 SVGIG (reference sequence). This CDR3 has 12 amino acids. V was cut by 1 base and J by 5 bases, with 8 bases left in between. The CDR3 coding sequence is TGTGCCTGGAGTGGGGGGGGGACTGAAGCTTTCTTT. It specifies CAWSGGGTEAFF.

The chain recombines TRBV19 with TRBJ1-1, with D unclear. The V gene lost 0 bases and the J gene lost 3 bases, with 11 bases spanning the gap. The CDR3 sequence is 15 residues long. Germline-derived CDR1 and CDR2 are LNHDA and SQIVND (reference sequence). The DNA for the CDR3 is TGTGCCAGTAGTATAGAATACAGATCCTACACTGAAGCTTTCTTT. Its protein product is CASSIEYRSYTEAFF.

The chain employs TRBV19 and TRBJ1-3, with D perhaps matching TRBD1 (6 bases). Germline V lookup: CDR1 LNHDA, CDR2 SQIVND (reference sequence). The CDR3 contains 14 residues. Trimming shortened V by 10 bases and J by 2 bases, and 15 bases separated the two germline ends. This CDR3 is CATSEQGTGNTIYF. The CDR3 coding sequence is TGTGCCACTTCCGAACAGGGAACTGGAAACACCATATATTTT.

This chain connects TRBV11-2 to TRBJ2-1; the match to TRBD2 covers 9 bases. The CDR3 spans 15 residues. Germline V gene data show CDR1 as SGHAT and CDR2 as FQNNGV. V lost 4 bases and J lost 3; bases outside the gene matches: 4. Here the CDR3 reads CASSSLSGSYNEQFF. CDR3 bases: TGTGCCAGCAGCTCCCTTAGCGGGAGCTACAATGAGCAGTTCTTC.

This clone showed up just a few times. The chain combines TRBV2 with TRBJ1-1, with 8 bases identical to TRBD1. In germline, CDR1 is SNHLY, CDR2 FYNNEI. V shed 7 bases and J 1 base; nucleotides not matched to a gene: 8. The CDR3 has 15 amino acids. The CDR3 DNA follows: TGTGCCAGCACCGAACAGGGGGGATCGAACACTGAAGCTTTCTTT. Amino acids: CASTEQGGSNTEAFF.

The genes are TRBV5-5 and TRBJ2-7; TRBD2 agrees at 11 bases. Germline V lookup: CDR1 SGHKS, CDR2 YYEKEE (reference sequence). The CDR3 is made up of 15 amino acids. Trimming at V came to 3 bases and at J to 3 bases, leaving 5 bases not matched to a gene. The CDR3 reads CASSWGLAENYEQYF. The CDR3 bases are TGTGCCAGCAGCTGGGGACTAGCGGAAAACTACGAGCAGTACTTC.

The J gene is TRBJ1-1, the V gene TRBV19; D call uncertain. Deletions cut 4 bases from V and 6 bases from J, with 9 bases between. The CDR3 sequence is 12 residues long. In germline, CDR1 is LNHDA, CDR2 SQIVND (reference sequence). The chain's CDR3 is CASSTGLSEAFF. The CDR3 coding sequence is TGTGCCAGTAGTACAGGACTTTCTGAAGCTTTCTTT.

This clone was seen a few times. The chain is built from TRBV11-1 and TRBJ1-3, with D possibly matching TRBD1 (6 bases). Trimming took 5 bases from V and 5 from J, leaving 7 bases between them. Germline-derived CDR1 and CDR2 are SGHAT and FQDESV (reference sequence). The CDR3 loop spans 12 amino acids. CDR3: CASSRDRNTIYF. CDR3 bases: TGTGCCAGCAGCCGGGACAGAAACACCATATATTTT.

The chain is built from TRBV7-9 and TRBJ2-1; 15 nucleotides align to TRBD2. Germline trimming cut 5 bases from V and 0 bases from J; bases unmatched to any gene: 5. This CDR3 contains 18 residues. The V gene's germline CDR1 is SEHNR and CDR2 FQNEAQ (reference sequence). The CDR3 spells CASSPGTSGRSSYNEQFF. The CDR3, as DNA: TGTGCCAGCAGCCCCGGGACTAGCGGGAGGAGCTCCTACAATGAGCAGTTCTTC.

This clone was picked up a small number of times. V is TRBV19 and J is TRBJ1-5; 7 bases line up with TRBD1. J was trimmed by 0 bases and V by 3 bases; bases with no gene match: 11. The CDR3 runs 18 residues. Germline V CDR1 and CDR2: LNHDA, SQIVND (reference sequence). As DNA, the CDR3 is TGTGCCAGTAGTATTCGGGACAGTCTCCTATATAGCAATCAGCCCCAGCATTTT. It codes for CASSIRDSLLYSNQPQHF.

This rearrangement joins TRBV18 to TRBJ2-3, with a tentative D call TRBD2 (5 bases). The V and J ends lost 2 bases and 4 bases respectively, with 16 bases between them. The CDR3 sequence is 16 residues long. Germline V CDR1 and CDR2: KGHSH, LQKENI. CDR3 sequence reads: CASSPIIGDYSDTQYF. The CDR3 coding sequence is TGTGCCAGCTCACCAATAATAGGAGACTATTCAGATACGCAGTATTTT. Looking up the rest from reference TRBV18 and TRBJ2-3 gives the full variable domain: NAGVMQNPRHLVRRRGQEARLRCSPMKGHSHVYWYRQLPEEGLKFMVYLQKENIIDESGMPKERFSAEFPKEGPSILRIQQVVRGDSAAYFCASSPIIGDYSDTQYFGPGTRLTVL.

The chain uses TRBV5-1 and TRBJ1-1; D not certain. The germline CDR1 and CDR2 sequences are SGHRS and YFSETQ. The V end lost 5 bases, the J end lost 0 bases, and 8 bases lay between the germline ends. The CDR3 length is 13 residues. The CDR3 nucleotides are TGCGCCAGCAGGCAGTACATGAACACTGAAGCTTTCTTT. Amino acids: CASRQYMNTEAFF.